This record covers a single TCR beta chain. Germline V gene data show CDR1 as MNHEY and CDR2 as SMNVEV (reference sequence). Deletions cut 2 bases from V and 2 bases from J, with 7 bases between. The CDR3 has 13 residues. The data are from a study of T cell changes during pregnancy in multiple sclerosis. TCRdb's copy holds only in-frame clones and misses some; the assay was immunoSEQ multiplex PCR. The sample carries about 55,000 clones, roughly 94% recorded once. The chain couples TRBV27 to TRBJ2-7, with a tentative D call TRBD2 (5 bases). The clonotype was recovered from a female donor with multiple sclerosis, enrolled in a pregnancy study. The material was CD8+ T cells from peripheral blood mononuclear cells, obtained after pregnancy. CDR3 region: CASSLRGTYEQYF. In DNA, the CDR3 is TGTGCCAGCAGTTTAAGAGGGACCTACGAGCAGTACTTC.